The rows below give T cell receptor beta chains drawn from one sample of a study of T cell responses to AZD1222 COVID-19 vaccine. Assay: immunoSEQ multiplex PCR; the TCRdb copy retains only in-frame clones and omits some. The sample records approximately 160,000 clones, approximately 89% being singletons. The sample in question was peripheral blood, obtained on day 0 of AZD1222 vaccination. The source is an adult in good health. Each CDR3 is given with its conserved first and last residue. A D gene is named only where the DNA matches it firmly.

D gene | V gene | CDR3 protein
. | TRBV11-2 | CASSDVLVLEQFF
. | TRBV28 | CASSLGIGMYF
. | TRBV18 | CASSLPQGTQYF
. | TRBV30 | CAWSVVQSRDTIYF
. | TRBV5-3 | CARLRVAFF
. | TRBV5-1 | CASRGLTNEKLFF
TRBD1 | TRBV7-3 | CASSRTGADYGYTF
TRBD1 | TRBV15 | CATSGDRGSGANVLTF
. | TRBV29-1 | CSVAYGSYEQYF
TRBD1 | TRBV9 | CASSDDRGLSNTEAFF
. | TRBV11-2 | CASSSGSGETQYF
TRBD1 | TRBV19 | CASTVGTVFYGYTF
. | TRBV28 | CASRSERRVGYTF
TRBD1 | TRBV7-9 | CASSKWTGEGSEQYF
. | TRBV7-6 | CASSLVYGTAGANVLTF
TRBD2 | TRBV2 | CASAGLAGGETQYF